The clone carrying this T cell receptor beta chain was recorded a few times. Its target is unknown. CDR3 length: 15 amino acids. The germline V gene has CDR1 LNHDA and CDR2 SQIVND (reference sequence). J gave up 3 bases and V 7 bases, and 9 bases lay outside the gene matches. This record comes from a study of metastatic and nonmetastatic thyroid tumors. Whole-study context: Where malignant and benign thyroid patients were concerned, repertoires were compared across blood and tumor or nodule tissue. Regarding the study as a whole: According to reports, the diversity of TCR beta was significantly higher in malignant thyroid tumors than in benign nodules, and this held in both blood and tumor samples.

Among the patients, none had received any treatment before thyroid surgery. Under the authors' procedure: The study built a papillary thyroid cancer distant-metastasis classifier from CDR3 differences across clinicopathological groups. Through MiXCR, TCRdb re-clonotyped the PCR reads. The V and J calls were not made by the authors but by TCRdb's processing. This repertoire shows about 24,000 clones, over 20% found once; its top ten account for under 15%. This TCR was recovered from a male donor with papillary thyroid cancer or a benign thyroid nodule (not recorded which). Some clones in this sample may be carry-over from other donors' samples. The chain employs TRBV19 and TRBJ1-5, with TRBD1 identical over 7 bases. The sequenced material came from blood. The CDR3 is CASNPTGTYNQPQHF. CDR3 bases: TGTGCCAGTAACCCGACAGGGACTTACAATCAGCCCCAGCATTTT.